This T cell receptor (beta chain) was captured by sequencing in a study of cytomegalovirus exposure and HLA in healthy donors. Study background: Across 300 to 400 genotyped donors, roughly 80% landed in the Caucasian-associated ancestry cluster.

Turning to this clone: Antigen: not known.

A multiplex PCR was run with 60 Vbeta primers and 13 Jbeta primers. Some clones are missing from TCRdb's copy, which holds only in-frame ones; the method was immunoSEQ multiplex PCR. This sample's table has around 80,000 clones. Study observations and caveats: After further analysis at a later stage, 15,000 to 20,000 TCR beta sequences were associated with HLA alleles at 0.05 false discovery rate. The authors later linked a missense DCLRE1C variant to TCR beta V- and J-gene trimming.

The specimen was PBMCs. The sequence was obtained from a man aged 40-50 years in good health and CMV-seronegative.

The CDR3 is CASSQKEAGGNQPQHF. The CDR3 DNA is TGTGCCAGCTCCCAAAAAGAAGCAGGGGGCAATCAGCCCCAGCATTTT. The chain is built from TRBV18 and TRBJ1-5, with a possible D match to TRBD1 (6 bases). The germline V gene has CDR1 KGHSH and CDR2 LQKENI. This CDR3 region has 16 residues. Deletions cut 6 bases from V and 2 bases from J, with 17 bases between. Combining the CDR3 with reference TRBV18 and TRBJ1-5 gives the whole variable domain NAGVMQNPRHLVRRRGQEARLRCSPMKGHSHVYWYRQLPEEGLKFMVYLQKENIIDESGMPKERFSAEFPKEGPSILRIQQVVRGDSAAYFCASSQKEAGGNQPQHFGDGTRLSIL.